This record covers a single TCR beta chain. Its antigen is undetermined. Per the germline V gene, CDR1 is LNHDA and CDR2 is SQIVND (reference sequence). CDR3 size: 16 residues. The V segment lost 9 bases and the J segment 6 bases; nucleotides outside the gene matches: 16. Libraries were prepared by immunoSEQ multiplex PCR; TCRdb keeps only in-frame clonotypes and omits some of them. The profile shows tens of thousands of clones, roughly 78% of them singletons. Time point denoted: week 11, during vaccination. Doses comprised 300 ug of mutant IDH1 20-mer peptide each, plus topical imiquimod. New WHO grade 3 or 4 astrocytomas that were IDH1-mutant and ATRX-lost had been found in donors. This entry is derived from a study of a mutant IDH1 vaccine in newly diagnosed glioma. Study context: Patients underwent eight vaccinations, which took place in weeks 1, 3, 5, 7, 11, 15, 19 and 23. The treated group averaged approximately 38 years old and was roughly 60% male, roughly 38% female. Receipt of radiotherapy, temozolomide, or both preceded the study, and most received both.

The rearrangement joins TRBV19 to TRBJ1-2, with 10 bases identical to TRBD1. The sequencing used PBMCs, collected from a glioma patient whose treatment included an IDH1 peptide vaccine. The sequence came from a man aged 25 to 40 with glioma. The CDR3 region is CASDAGTGEDIDGYTF. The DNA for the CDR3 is TGTGCCAGCGACGCCGGGACAGGGGAAGATATTGATGGCTACACCTTC.